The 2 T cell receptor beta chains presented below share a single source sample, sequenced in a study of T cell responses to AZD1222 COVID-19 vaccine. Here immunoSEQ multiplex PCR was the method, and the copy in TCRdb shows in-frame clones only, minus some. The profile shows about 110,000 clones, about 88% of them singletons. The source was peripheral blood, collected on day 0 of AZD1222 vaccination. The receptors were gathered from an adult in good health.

The CDR3 spells CASSSGLAYGYTF. As DNA, the CDR3 is TGCGCCAGCAGCTCGGGGCTGGCGTATGGCTACACCTTC. This chain connects TRBV4-1 to TRBJ1-2, with TRBD1 as a possible D gene (5 bases). The germline V and J ends were trimmed by 5 bases and 5 bases, with 12 bases remaining between them. Germline loops: CDR1 MGHRA, CDR2 YSYEKL. CDR3 size: 13 residues.

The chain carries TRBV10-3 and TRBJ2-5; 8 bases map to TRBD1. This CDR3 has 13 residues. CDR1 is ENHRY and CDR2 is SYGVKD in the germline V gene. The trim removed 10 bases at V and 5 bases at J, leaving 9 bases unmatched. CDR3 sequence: CATLGQGMETQYF. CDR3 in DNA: TGTGCCACCCTCGGACAGGGCATGGAGACCCAGTACTTC.